The clone carrying this T cell receptor beta chain was counted a single time. The entry originates in a study of OX40 agonist ivuxolimab in advanced cancers. Study at large: The drug used for patients, ivuxolimab, was an agonistic anti-OX40 (CD134) antibody. The mean age was approximately 56 years, ranging from roughly 23 to 80, with 65% to 90% of participants male.

TCRdb's copy holds only in-frame clones and misses some; the assay was immunoSEQ multiplex PCR. Among about 52,000 clones, roughly nine tenths were seen once, and the ten largest hold more than 13%. The sample here was CD4+ or CD8+ T cells sorted from blood, taken in a trial of the OX40 agonist ivuxolimab. The receptor comes from an adult with an advanced solid tumor such as melanoma, head and neck, liver or kidney cancer.

The CDR3, as DNA: TGTGCCTGGAGAGCCTGGGACAGGGCTACAACCTGGGGATTATACGAGCAGTACTTC. It encodes CAWRAWDRATTWGLYEQYF. The rearrangement uses TRBV30 and TRBJ2-7; 9 nucleotides line up with TRBD1. Germline V gives CDR1 GTSNPN, CDR2 SVGIG (reference sequence). The CDR3 covers 19 residues. J was trimmed by 4 bases and V by 3 bases; bases with no gene match: 22. Based on the CDR3 plus reference TRBV30 and TRBJ2-7, the full variable domain is SQTIHQWPATLVQPVGSPLSLECTVEGTSNPNLYWYRQAAGRGLQLLFYSVGIGQISSEVPQNLSASRPQDRQFILSSKKLLLSDSGFYLCAWRAWDRATTWGLYEQYFGPGTRLTVT.